This T cell receptor beta chain originates from a study of control samples from healthy donors and cancer patients. This table comes from immunoSEQ multiplex PCR, and its TCRdb copy is limited to in-frame clones, with some not included. This repertoire shows over 85,000 clones, roughly 90% found once; its top ten account for about 3.9%. This CDR3 contains 14 residues. The sample comprised PBMCs. The V call is TRBV21-1, the J call TRBJ2-7; no DNA check was done on the table's D call, TRBD2. TRBV21-1 is termed a pseudogene. This receptor was obtained from a woman between 55 and 75 years old with lung cancer. The CDR3 region has the DNA TGTGCCAGCAGGGAGCTGACGGTGCGGGGCGAGCAGTACTTC. Translation: CASRELTVRGEQYF.